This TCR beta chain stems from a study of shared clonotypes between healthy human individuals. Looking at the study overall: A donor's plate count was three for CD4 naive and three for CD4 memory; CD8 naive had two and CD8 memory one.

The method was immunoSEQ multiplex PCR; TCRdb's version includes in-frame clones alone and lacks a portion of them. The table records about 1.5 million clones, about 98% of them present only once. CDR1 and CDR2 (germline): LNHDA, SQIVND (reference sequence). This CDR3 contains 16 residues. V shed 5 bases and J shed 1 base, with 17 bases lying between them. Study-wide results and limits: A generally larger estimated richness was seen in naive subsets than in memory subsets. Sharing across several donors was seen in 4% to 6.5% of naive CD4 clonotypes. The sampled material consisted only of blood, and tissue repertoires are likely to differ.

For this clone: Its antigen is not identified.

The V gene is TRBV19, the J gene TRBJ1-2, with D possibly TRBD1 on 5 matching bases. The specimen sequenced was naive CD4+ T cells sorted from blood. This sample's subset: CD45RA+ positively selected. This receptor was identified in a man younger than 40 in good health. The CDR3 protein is CASSAGALPLNYGYTF. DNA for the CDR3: TGTGCCAGTAGTGCCGGGGCCCTACCTCTTAACTATGGCTACACCTTC.